The rows below give T cell receptor beta chains drawn from one sample of a study of cytotoxic CD8 clonotypes in ibrutinib-treated CLL. Profiling relied on immunoSEQ multiplex PCR, and the TCRdb table lists in-frame clones only, not all of them. The table shows tens of thousands of clones, with around half occurring only once. Here the sequenced sample was PBMCs, taken after 12 months of ibrutinib treatment. These receptors were obtained from a human donor with chronic lymphocytic leukemia. The CDR3 runs from the conserved cysteine through the conserved F or W. D genes are given only for firm matches. For some rows the clone size is stated as once, few or many, or as a class when expanded; others skip it.

J: TRBJ2-5; D: TRBD1; size: -; V: TRBV9; CDR3: CASSVDRGPAETQYF; DNA: TGTGCCAGCAGCGTAGACAGGGGGCCGGCAGAGACCCAGTACTTC
J: TRBJ2-6; D: -; size: -; V: TRBV5-1; CDR3: CASSLRNPSSGANVLTF; DNA: TGCGCCAGCAGCTTGCGGAACCCGTCCTCTGGGGCCAACGTCCTGACTTTC
J: TRBJ1-1; D: -; size: -; V: TRBV9; CDR3: CASSAPFGGRNTEAFF; DNA: TGTGCCAGCAGCGCCCCCTTTGGGGGCAGGAACACTGAAGCTTTCTTT
J: TRBJ2-5; D: -; size: -; V: TRBV5-6; CDR3: CASSLDVYQETQYF; DNA: TGTGCCAGCAGCTTGGACGTGTACCAAGAGACCCAGTACTTC
J: TRBJ1-5; D: -; size: few; V: TRBV4-1; CDR3: CASSHPNQPQHF; DNA: TGCGCCAGCAGCCATCCCAATCAGCCCCAGCATTTT
J: TRBJ1-2; D: TRBD1; size: -; V: TRBV19; CDR3: CASSNRDRVYGYTF; DNA: TGTGCCAGTAGTAACCGGGACAGGGTCTATGGCTACACCTTC
J: TRBJ2-7; D: TRBD2; size: few; V: TRBV27; CDR3: CASSPWASGTSSYEQYF; DNA: TGTGCCAGCAGTCCATGGGCTAGCGGGACTAGCTCCTACGAGCAGTACTTC
J: TRBJ2-7; D: TRBD2; size: few; V: TRBV18; CDR3: CASSPPGLAGDEQYF; DNA: TGTGCCAGCTCACCACCGGGACTAGCGGGAGACGAGCAGTACTTC
J: TRBJ1-6; D: -; size: -; V: TRBV5-1; CDR3: CASSSAGANSPLHF; DNA: TGCGCCAGCAGCTCCGCCGGGGCTAATTCACCCCTCCACTTT
J: TRBJ2-7; D: TRBD2; size: -; V: TRBV5-1; CDR3: CASSLPQTSGTYEQYF; DNA: TGCGCCAGCAGCTTGCCCCAGACTAGCGGGACCTACGAGCAGTACTTC
J: TRBJ1-1; D: -; size: few; V: TRBV20-1; CDR3: CSASGGTEAFF; DNA: TGCAGTGCCTCGGGGGGAACTGAAGCTTTCTTT
J: TRBJ1-2; D: -; size: -; V: TRBV2; CDR3: CASSDSPFPGYTF; DNA: TGTGCCAGCAGTGACAGCCCTTTCCCTGGCTACACCTTC
J: TRBJ1-4; D: -; size: -; V: TRBV9; CDR3: CASSVTAYNEKLFF; DNA: TGTGCCAGCAGCGTAACGGCTTATAATGAAAAACTGTTTTTT
J: TRBJ1-5; D: -; size: few; V: TRBV5-1; CDR3: CASSLAGGSQPQHF; DNA: TGCGCCAGCAGCTTGGCTGGAGGGAGTCAGCCCCAGCATTTT
J: TRBJ2-5; D: -; size: -; V: TRBV19; CDR3: CASRQQRGPGTQYF; DNA: TGTGCCAGTAGGCAGCAACGGGGCCCAGGGACCCAGTACTTC
J: TRBJ2-5; D: TRBD2; size: -; V: TRBV5-4; CDR3: CASRVTSQETQYF; DNA: TGTGCCAGCAGGGTGACTAGCCAGGAGACCCAGTACTTC
J: TRBJ1-2; D: TRBD1; size: few; V: TRBV18; CDR3: CASSPPLGQGDYGYTF; DNA: TGTGCCAGCTCACCACCGTTGGGACAGGGCGACTATGGCTACACCTTC
J: TRBJ2-7; D: TRBD2; size: -; V: TRBV6-1; CDR3: CASRPGSGGYEQYF; DNA: TGTGCCAGCAGGCCAGGGAGCGGGGGCTACGAGCAGTACTTC
J: TRBJ1-5; D: -; size: -; V: TRBV5-1; CDR3: CASSLEPGSNQPQHF; DNA: TGCGCCAGCAGCTTGGAACCAGGGAGCAATCAGCCCCAGCATTTT
J: TRBJ2-7; D: -; size: -; V: TRBV7-2; CDR3: CASSLGMVPYEQYF; DNA: TGTGCCAGCAGCTTGGGCATGGTCCCCTACGAGCAGTACTTC
J: TRBJ2-5; D: -; size: -; V: TRBV18; CDR3: CASYRAQETQYF; DNA: TGTGCCAGCTACCGAGCACAAGAGACCCAGTACTTC
J: TRBJ1-1; D: -; size: -; V: TRBV5-1; CDR3: CASSLGGDTEAFF; DNA: TGCGCCAGCAGCTTGGGTGGGGATACTGAAGCTTTCTTT
J: TRBJ2-3; D: -; size: -; V: TRBV2; CDR3: CASAREASSTDTQYF; DNA: TGTGCCAGCGCCCGGGAAGCGTCTAGCACAGATACGCAGTATTTT
J: TRBJ1-1; D: -; size: -; V: TRBV6-1; CDR3: CASSEGNGFMNTEAFF; DNA: TGTGCCAGCAGTGAAGGCAACGGCTTCATGAACACTGAAGCTTTCTTT
J: TRBJ1-1; D: -; size: -; V: TRBV29-1; CDR3: CSALGGATTEAFF; DNA: TGCAGCGCCTTAGGGGGGGCGACCACTGAAGCTTTCTTT
J: TRBJ2-4; D: TRBD1; size: -; V: TRBV7-2; CDR3: CASSPGQLLGNIQYF; DNA: TGTGCCAGCAGCCCGGGACAGCTCCTTGGAAACATTCAGTACTTC
J: TRBJ2-3; D: -; size: -; V: TRBV30; CDR3: CAWNAGATSGTDTQYF; DNA: TGTGCCTGGAACGCTGGTGCGACGAGTGGTACAGATACGCAGTATTTT
J: TRBJ1-6; D: -; size: -; V: TRBV6-1; CDR3: CASSENTHSPLHF; DNA: TGTGCCAGCAGTGAGAACACCCATTCACCCCTCCACTTT
J: TRBJ1-1; D: -; size: -; V: TRBV2; CDR3: CASSRGSNIEAFF; DNA: TGTGCCAGCAGTCGTGGTTCGAACATTGAAGCTTTCTTT
J: TRBJ1-2; D: -; size: -; V: TRBV28; CDR3: CASSSGGYGYTF; DNA: TGTGCCAGCAGTTCCGGTGGGTATGGCTACACCTTC
J: TRBJ2-7; D: -; size: -; V: TRBV28; CDR3: CASTGTDTFYQNF; DNA: TGTGCCAGTACCGGGACCGATACCTTTTATCAGAACTTC
J: TRBJ2-7; D: -; size: few; V: TRBV5-6; CDR3: CASSLAVDSIYEQYF; DNA: TGTGCCAGCAGCTTGGCCGTGGACTCCATTTACGAGCAGTACTTC
J: TRBJ2-5; D: -; size: once; V: TRBV27; CDR3: CASSFQGPQETQYF; DNA: TGTGCCAGCAGTTTCCAGGGGCCCCAAGAGACCCAGTACTTC
J: TRBJ2-7; D: -; size: -; V: TRBV7-6; CDR3: CASSLDDTSGAYEQYF; DNA: TGTGCCAGCAGCTTAGACGACACTTCAGGAGCCTACGAGCAGTACTTC
J: TRBJ2-3; D: -; size: -; V: TRBV4-2; CDR3: CASSQVEGEGSTQYF; DNA: TGTGCCAGCAGCCAAGTGGAGGGAGAAGGCAGCACGCAGTATTTT
J: TRBJ2-7; D: -; size: -; V: TRBV9; CDR3: CASSSGPFSYEQYF; DNA: TGTGCCAGCAGCTCGGGACCGTTCTCCTACGAGCAGTACTTC
J: TRBJ2-4; D: TRBD1; size: -; V: TRBV7-2; CDR3: CASSLQWTGFQNIQYF; DNA: TGTGCCAGCAGCTTACAGTGGACAGGGTTCCAAAACATTCAGTACTTC
J: TRBJ1-6; D: -; size: few; V: TRBV7-3; CDR3: CASQGGNSPLHF; DNA: TGTGCCAGCCAAGGGGGAAATTCACCCCTCCACTTT
J: TRBJ2-7; D: TRBD2; size: -; V: TRBV30; CDR3: CAWSTRGLAGVYEQYF; DNA: TGTGCCTGGAGTACAAGAGGACTAGCGGGAGTTTACGAGCAGTACTTC
J: TRBJ2-3; D: TRBD2; size: -; V: TRBV5-6; CDR3: CASTARGLAGNTQYF; DNA: TGTGCCAGCACCGCTCGGGGACTAGCGGGGAATACGCAGTATTTT
J: TRBJ2-5; D: -; size: -; V: TRBV27; CDR3: CASSFLRSGYSQETQYF; DNA: TGTGCCAGCAGTTTCTTAAGGTCGGGCTATTCTCAAGAGACCCAGTACTTC
J: TRBJ2-6; D: TRBD1; size: -; V: TRBV27; CDR3: CASTSGQETFAGANVLTF; DNA: TGTGCCAGCACCTCGGGACAGGAGACTTTTGCTGGGGCCAACGTCCTGACTTTC
J: TRBJ1-5; D: -; size: once; V: TRBV28; CDR3: CASTSFSSNQPQHF; DNA: TGTGCCAGCACCTCTTTCTCCAGCAATCAGCCCCAGCATTTT
J: TRBJ1-2; D: -; size: -; V: TRBV27; CDR3: CASSLQGFSGYTF; DNA: TGTGCCAGCAGCCTACAGGGCTTCAGTGGCTACACCTTC
J: TRBJ2-1; D: -; size: few; V: TRBV4-3; CDR3: CASSQEGGEQFF; DNA: TGCGCCAGCAGCCAAGAAGGGGGTGAGCAGTTCTTC
J: TRBJ2-7; D: -; size: once; V: TRBV5-4; CDR3: CASSYYGPRSSYEQYF; DNA: TGTGCCAGCAGCTACTACGGACCACGGAGCTCCTACGAGCAGTACTTC
J: TRBJ2-7; D: TRBD1; size: -; V: TRBV6-1; CDR3: CASSEEGTGISYEQYF; DNA: TGTGCCAGCAGTGAAGAGGGGACAGGCATCTCCTACGAGCAGTACTTC
J: TRBJ1-2; D: -; size: -; V: TRBV4-2; CDR3: CASSPEGTVANYGYTF; DNA: TGTGCCAGCAGCCCGGAAGGAACAGTAGCTAACTATGGCTACACCTTC
J: TRBJ1-1; D: TRBD1; size: -; V: TRBV6-1; CDR3: CASSEVRGTLNTEAFF; DNA: TGTGCCAGCAGTGAGGTCAGGGGGACCCTGAACACTGAAGCTTTCTTT
J: TRBJ1-6; D: -; size: many; V: TRBV19; CDR3: CASSIVRGRSPLHF; DNA: TGTGCCAGTAGTATAGTCAGGGGAAGATCACCCCTCCACTTT
J: TRBJ2-7; D: TRBD1; size: few; V: TRBV28; CDR3: CASSPPGTGLGEQYF; DNA: TGTGCCAGCAGCCCCCCCGGGACAGGGCTCGGCGAGCAGTACTTC
J: TRBJ1-1; D: -; size: -; V: TRBV7-9; CDR3: CASSHSGVDTEAFF; DNA: TGTGCCAGCAGTCACTCGGGGGTTGACACTGAAGCTTTCTTT
J: TRBJ2-1; D: TRBD2; size: once; V: TRBV30; CDR3: CAWSPGLAGGNEQFF; DNA: TGTGCCTGGAGCCCGGGACTAGCGGGAGGTAATGAGCAGTTCTTC
J: TRBJ1-2; D: -; size: few; V: TRBV28; CDR3: CASRSRATGYGYTF; DNA: TGTGCCAGCAGGTCAAGGGCTACAGGATATGGCTACACCTTC
J: TRBJ2-7; D: -; size: many; V: TRBV5-1; CDR3: CASSTGHSYEQYF; DNA: TGCGCCAGCAGCACGGGACATTCCTACGAGCAGTACTTC
J: TRBJ2-7; D: TRBD2; size: few; V: TRBV5-6; CDR3: CASNWGLVDGSEQYF; DNA: TGTGCCAGCAACTGGGGACTAGTCGACGGGAGCGAGCAGTACTTC
J: TRBJ1-2; D: TRBD1; size: few; V: TRBV28; CDR3: CASSIPQGNYGYTF; DNA: TGTGCCAGCAGTATCCCACAGGGGAACTATGGCTACACCTTC
J: TRBJ2-5; D: -; size: -; V: TRBV29-1; CDR3: CSPVSVQETQYF; DNA: TGCAGCCCGGTCAGCGTCCAAGAGACCCAGTACTTC
J: TRBJ2-7; D: -; size: few; V: TRBV28; CDR3: CASSLLGEYEQYF; DNA: TGTGCCAGCAGTTTGCTCGGGGAATACGAGCAGTACTTC